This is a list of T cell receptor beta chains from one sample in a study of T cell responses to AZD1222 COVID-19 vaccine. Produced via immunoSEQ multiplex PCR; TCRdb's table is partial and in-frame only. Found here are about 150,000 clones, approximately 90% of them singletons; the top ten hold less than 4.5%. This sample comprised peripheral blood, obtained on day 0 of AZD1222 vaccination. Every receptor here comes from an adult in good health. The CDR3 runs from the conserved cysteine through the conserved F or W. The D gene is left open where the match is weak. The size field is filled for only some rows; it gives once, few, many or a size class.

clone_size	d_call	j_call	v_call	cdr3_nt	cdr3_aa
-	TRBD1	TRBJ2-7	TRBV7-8	TGTGCCAGCAGCCCACGCAACAGGGGGCGCATCGACGAGCAGTACTTC	CASSPRNRGRIDEQYF
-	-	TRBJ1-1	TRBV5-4	TGTGCCAGCTCAAGGGGAGTTGAAGCTTTCTTT	CASSRGVEAFF
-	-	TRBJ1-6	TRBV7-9	TGTGCCAGCAGCTTAGGGCCCAGCGGGGGAGACCTCCACTTT	CASSLGPSGGDLHF
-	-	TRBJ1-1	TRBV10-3	TGTGCCACAGCAGACCTCACTGAAGCTTTCTTT	CATADLTEAFF
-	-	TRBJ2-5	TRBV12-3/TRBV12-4	TGTGCCAGCAACCGCCGGCAGCAAGAGACCCAGTACTTC	CASNRRQQETQYF
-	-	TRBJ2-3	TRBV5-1	TGCGCCAGCAGCTTGACAGGGAGTGGGACTCTCTCCCCAGATACGCAGTATTTT	CASSLTGSGTLSPDTQYF
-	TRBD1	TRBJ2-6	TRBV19	TGTGCCAGTAGTATAGTCTGGACAGGGGCGACTGGGGCCAACGTCCTGACTTTC	CASSIVWTGATGANVLTF
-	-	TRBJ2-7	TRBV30	TGTGCCTGGGGCGGGCGCTACGAGCAGTACTTC	CAWGGRYEQYF
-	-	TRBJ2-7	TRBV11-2	TGTGCCAGCAGCTTACAGGGACGGGCCTACGAGCAGTACTTC	CASSLQGRAYEQYF
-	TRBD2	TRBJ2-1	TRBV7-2	TGTGCCAGCAGCTGGACTAGCGGGACCTACAATGAGCAGTTCTTC	CASSWTSGTYNEQFF
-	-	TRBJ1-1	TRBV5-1	TGCGCCAGCAGCTTGGTGGGTGATACCCCTCAAATGAACACTGAAGCTTTCTTT	CASSLVGDTPQMNTEAFF
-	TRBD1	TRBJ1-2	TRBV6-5	TGTGCCAGCAGCCTGACAGGGCAGGGCTCTGACACCTTC	CASSLTGQGSDTF
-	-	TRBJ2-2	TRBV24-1	TGTGCCACCTCTAGTTCGCCACCCAACACCGGGGAGCTGTTTTTT	CATSSSPPNTGELFF
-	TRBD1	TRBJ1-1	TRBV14	TGTGCCAGCAGCCTCCGGACAGGGCGACACACTGAAGCTTTCTTT	CASSLRTGRHTEAFF
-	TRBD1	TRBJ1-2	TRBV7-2	TGTGCCAGCAGCTTTGACAGGGGTCAATCCTATGGCTACACCTTC	CASSFDRGQSYGYTF
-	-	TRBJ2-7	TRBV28	TGTGCCAGCAGTCGAACCCCAGGGATCCACGAGCAGTACTTC	CASSRTPGIHEQYF
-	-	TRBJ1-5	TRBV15	TGTGCCACCAGCAGTGGAGCAGGCAATCAGCCCCAGCATTTT	CATSSGAGNQPQHF
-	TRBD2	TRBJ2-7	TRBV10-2	TGCGCCAGCATGGGGGACTATTCCTTC	CASMGDYSF
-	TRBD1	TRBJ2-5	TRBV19	TGTGCCAGTAGCCCCCGGGGGAGGACACAGGGGGGGACCCAGTACTTC	CASSPRGRTQGGTQYF
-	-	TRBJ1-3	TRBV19	TGTGCCACCTCGAATTTGGTGAACACCATATATTTT	CATSNLVNTIYF
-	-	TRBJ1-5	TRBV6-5	TGTGCCAGCAGGCCGGGGGAAATGGGCCAGCCCCAGCATTTT	CASRPGEMGQPQHF
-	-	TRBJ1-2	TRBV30	TGTGCCTGGAAGTGGGGGGGGAATGGCTACACCTTC	CAWKWGGNGYTF
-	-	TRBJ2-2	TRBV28	TGTGCCAGCAGAATCCGGGATCCCAGGCCCGGGGAGCTGTTTTTT	CASRIRDPRPGELFF
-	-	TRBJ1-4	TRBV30	TGTGCCTGGAGTGTAATAGGGGGAACTGAAAAACTGTTTTTT	CAWSVIGGTEKLFF
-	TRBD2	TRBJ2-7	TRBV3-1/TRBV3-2	TGTGCCAGCAGCCAAGGGACTAGCTCCTACGAGCAGTACTTC	CASSQGTSSYEQYF
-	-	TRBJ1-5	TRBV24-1	TGTGCCACCAGCCTCACAAGTAGCAATCAGCCCCAGCATTTT	CATSLTSSNQPQHF
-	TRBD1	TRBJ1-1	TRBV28	TGTGCCAGCAGCCAACCCGGACAGGGCAACACTGAAGCTTTCTTT	CASSQPGQGNTEAFF
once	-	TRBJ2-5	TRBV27	TGTGCCAGCAGTTTAAGGACAGCCCAAGAGACCCAGTACTTC	CASSLRTAQETQYF
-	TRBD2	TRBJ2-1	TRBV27	TGTGCCAGCAGTCTTGGGACTAGCGGCGATGAGCAGTTCTTC	CASSLGTSGDEQFF
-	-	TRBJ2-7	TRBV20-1	TGCAGTGCTCTAGACGTGTACGAGCAGTACTTC	CSALDVYEQYF
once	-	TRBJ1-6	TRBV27	TGTGCCAGCAGTCTTTTCCGGACTGCAGGTTCACCCCTCCACTTT	CASSLFRTAGSPLHF
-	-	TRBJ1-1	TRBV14	TGTGCCAGCAGCCTAGGGATATCTGTCACTGAAGCTTTCTTT	CASSLGISVTEAFF
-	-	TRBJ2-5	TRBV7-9	TGTGCCAGCAGCCGGTCGCGGGGTGAGACCCAGTACTTC	CASSRSRGETQYF
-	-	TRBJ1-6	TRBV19	TGTGCCAGTAGTTATACCGGGACCGGAGCCCTTTCACCCCTCCACTTT	CASSYTGTGALSPLHF